This is a list of T cell receptor beta chains from one sample in a study of cytomegalovirus exposure and HLA in healthy donors. The assay was immunoSEQ multiplex PCR, and TCRdb's table has in-frame clones only and misses some. The data contain 95,000 to 150,000 clones, roughly 74% of them singletons. The sequenced material came from PBMCs. The receptors originated from a woman between 45 and 65 years old in good health and CMV-seropositive. Both conserved end residues are part of each CDR3.

TRBV6-1 CASSENRRTQHF
TRBV6-5 CASMMVQANTGELFF
TRBV7-2 CASSLGQVLNEQFF
TRBV5-1 CASSWRLGTGGPLVYGYTF
TRBV23-1 CASSQWTGGDTQYF
TRBV7-6 CASSLYRQARMNTEAFF
TRBV5-1 CASSVATSGTYEQYF
TRBV5-4 CASTGGGGLGDTQYF
TRBV11-3 CASSLAGAGANVLTF
TRBV28 CASSFTGDVSYEQYF
TRBV18 CASSPNLGQGNEQYF
TRBV5-6 CASSFRQGGEQYF
TRBV6-1 CASSVLAGGPANTGELFF
TRBV5-5 CASSPGTGRDTGELFF
TRBV21-1 CASSPEGVPASGVNTQYF
TRBV4-2 CASSQDAGGVDTQYF
TRBV7-9 CASTQLAVNNEQFF
TRBV18 CASSPHRNQPQHF
TRBV7-9 CASSLGARGNSGNTIYF
TRBV11-2 CASGPRTSEDEQFF
TRBV19 CASSPTGPSNYGYTF
TRBV19 CASSMGRASGANVLTF
TRBV5-1 CASSSGTSTDTQYF
TRBV11-2 CASRIFGTGNGEQYF
TRBV5-4 CASSFGPGDDQPQHF
TRBV2 CASSGTGYEQYF
TRBV11-2 CASSQGDNEQFF
TRBV7-6 CASSTGQHTEAFF
TRBV28 CASSLPPGGFQETQYF
TRBV10-3 CAITLGQGPNYEQYF
TRBV15 CATSMNPGPGFSYNEQFF
TRBV11-3 CASSYGVPAIQYF
TRBV18 CASSLGGINQPQHF
TRBV7-3 CASSSGFSSNEQFF
TRBV5-1 CASSSNRDRDSGANVLTF
TRBV5-1 CASSYGQGQETQYF
TRBV7-8 CASSLGQATYEQYF
TRBV5-1 CASSLGSGTGYSGNTIYF
TRBV19 CASSIERHRELFF
TRBV11-3 CASSFTGDGSEQFF
TRBV10-1 CASSAGGSNTEAFF
TRBV9 CASSVTGSGETQYF
TRBV7-6 CASSLETGGSGANVLTF
TRBV28 CASSLWSGNYGYTF
TRBV5-5 CASSLLTNTGELFF
TRBV4-1 CASSQAPGELFF
TRBV10-3 CAISVVTTGPETQYF
TRBV29-1 CSVEGGSRGLVFDTDTQYF
TRBV4-1 CASSQFDRGLKNTEAFF
TRBV7-9 CASSLYVGERNEQFF
TRBV18 CASSPLDRGESGYTF
TRBV29-1 CSVVSREETQYF
TRBV27 CASSLAGGNEKLFF
TRBV7-2 CASSTYTSGVSYEQYF